This TCR beta chain was captured by sequencing in a study of T-cell reconstitution after alpha-beta-depleted transplantation in children. This CDR3 is 16 amino acids long. The V segment lost 6 bases and the J segment 3 bases; nucleotides outside the gene matches: 9. Per the germline V gene, CDR1 is SEHNR and CDR2 is FQNEAQ (reference sequence). This clonotype was counted many times. Unique molecular identifiers were incorporated when the TCRbeta library was constructed. MiXCR was run by TCRdb on the PCR reads, yielding one entry per CDR3 protein. The table records under 300,000 distinct CDR3 sequences, 9.7% of them present only once.

This TCR was recovered from a human donor who donated a stem cell graft to a child with SCID. This rearrangement joins TRBV7-9 to TRBJ2-5; 11 bases map to TRBD1. The sample was PBMCs from the stem cell graft donor, taken from the stem cell graft. CDR3 region: CASSPGTGGIKETQYF. CDR3 nucleotide sequence: TGTGCCAGCAGTCCCGGGACAGGGGGAATTAAAGAGACCCAGTACTTC.